This is a list of T cell receptor beta chains from one sample in a study of blood T cell repertoires in COVID-19. The method was immunoSEQ multiplex PCR; TCRdb's version includes in-frame clones alone and lacks a portion of them. The data contain about 190,000 clones, less than 90% of them singletons. The sequencing input was peripheral blood. These receptors originate from a woman aged 40 to 50 with acute or convalescent COVID-19. Both conserved end residues are part of each CDR3. D genes are given only for firm matches. The listing skips clone size in some rows; elsewhere it reads once, few, many or a size class.

d_call	j_call	clone_size	cdr3_length	v_call	cdr3_aa	cdr3_nt
-	TRBJ1-2	-	15	TRBV27	CASSYQFPGPYGYTF	TGTGCCAGCAGTTACCAATTTCCGGGTCCGTATGGCTACACCTTC
-	TRBJ2-5	-	16	TRBV9	CASSAGSRIMGETQYF	TGTGCCAGCAGCGCCGGGTCGAGGATCATGGGAGAGACCCAGTACTTC
-	TRBJ2-7	-	14	TRBV2	CASREGAGAREQYF	TGTGCCAGCAGAGAGGGCGCGGGGGCCAGAGAGCAGTACTTC
-	TRBJ2-1	-	13	TRBV27	CASSTSAYNEQFF	TGTGCCAGCAGTACATCCGCCTACAATGAGCAGTTCTTC
-	TRBJ2-7	once	13	TRBV2	CASSEFESGRGKF	TGTGCCAGCAGTGAATTCGAGAGTGGCAGGGGAAAGTTC
-	TRBJ1-6	-	14	TRBV6-5	CASSTPLQGAPLHF	TGTGCCAGCAGTACCCCACTGCAGGGTGCACCCCTCCACTTT
-	TRBJ2-1	-	17	TRBV28	CASSPRQAAPSYNEQFF	TGTGCCAGCAGTCCAAGACAGGCGGCCCCCTCCTACAATGAGCAGTTCTTC
-	TRBJ1-5	-	15	TRBV4-1	CASSRTGYSNQPQHF	TGCGCCAGCAGCCGAACAGGATACAGCAATCAGCCCCAGCATTTT
-	TRBJ1-3	-	18	TRBV9	CASSVDEAAAGSGNTIYF	TGTGCCAGCAGCGTAGATGAAGCCGCGGCGGGCTCTGGAAACACCATATATTTT
-	TRBJ2-1	once	14	TRBV30	CAWSLGQSYNEQFF	TGTGCCTGGAGCCTCGGACAGTCTTACAATGAGCAGTTCTTC
TRBD2	TRBJ2-3	-	16	TRBV11-1	CASSPLLAGETDTQYF	TGTGCCAGCAGCCCCTTACTAGCGGGGGAGACAGATACGCAGTATTTT
-	TRBJ2-2	-	14	TRBV14	CASSHTGYAGELFF	TGTGCCAGCAGCCACACAGGGTACGCCGGGGAGCTGTTTTTT
TRBD1	TRBJ2-7	-	17	TRBV5-1	CASSPLGQGVPGYEQYF	TGCGCCAGCAGCCCGCTGGGACAGGGGGTTCCGGGGTACGAGCAGTACTTC
TRBD1	TRBJ2-1	-	16	TRBV10-1	CASSGSGGADINEQFF	TGCGCCAGCAGTGGGTCAGGGGGCGCGGATATCAATGAGCAGTTCTTC
-	TRBJ1-1	-	15	TRBV15	CATSRGTGMNTEAFF	TGTGCCACCAGCAGAGGAACAGGGATGAACACTGAAGCTTTCTTT
-	TRBJ2-1	-	13	TRBV6-5	CASTEDSYNEQFF	TGTGCCAGCACCGAGGACTCCTACAATGAGCAGTTCTTC
-	TRBJ1-3	once	13	TRBV6-5	CASSLDSRNTIYF	TGTGCCAGCAGTCTAGACAGCAGAAACACCATATATTTT
-	TRBJ1-5	-	14	TRBV18	CASSPREGTQPQHF	TGTGCCAGCTCACCAAGGGAGGGGACTCAGCCCCAGCATTTT
TRBD2	TRBJ2-2	-	17	TRBV5-6	CASSRIKRELNTGELFF	TGTGCCAGCAGCCGGATAAAGCGGGAGTTAAACACCGGGGAGCTGTTTTTT
-	TRBJ2-2	-	14	TRBV7-8	CASSFLAGTGELFF	TGTGCCAGCAGCTTTTTGGCGGGAACCGGGGAGCTGTTTTTT
-	TRBJ1-4	-	15	TRBV11-2	CASSLVRGNYQKLFF	TGTGCCAGCAGCTTAGTCCGGGGAAATTATCAAAAACTGTTTTTT
-	TRBJ1-5	-	15	TRBV7-2	CASSLAPGLNQPQHF	TGTGCCAGCAGCTTAGCTCCCGGGTTAAATCAGCCCCAGCATTTT
-	TRBJ1-2	-	15	TRBV5-8	CASSLVAEINYGYTF	TGTGCCAGCAGCTTGGTGGCGGAGATTAACTATGGCTACACCTTC
TRBD1	TRBJ1-3	-	16	TRBV5-8	CASSTPGQGSGNTIYF	TGTGCCAGCAGCACCCCGGGACAGGGATCTGGAAACACCATATATTTT
TRBD1	TRBJ1-6	few	18	TRBV7-6	CASSLNPGTGAYNSPLHF	TGTGCCAGCAGCTTGAACCCCGGGACAGGGGCTTATAATTCACCCCTCCACTTT